The 14 T cell receptor beta chains in this list originate from one sample, sequenced in a study of cytomegalovirus exposure and HLA in healthy donors. The PCR ran on 60 Vbeta and 13 Jbeta primers. The repertoire was sequenced with immunoSEQ multiplex PCR; TCRdb's copy has only in-frame clones and lacks some. The data hold about 120,000 clones, with about 10% observed a single time. The sequenced material came from PBMCs. The receptors derive from a woman in her late teens or twenties in good health and CMV-seropositive.

V gene TRBV28 combines with J gene TRBJ2-5; 9 bases are a match to TRBD1. V shed 3 bases, J shed 10 bases, and the junction held 9 bases outside the gene matches. Germline loops: CDR1 MDHEN, CDR2 SYDVKM. The CDR3 extends over 14 amino acids. CDR3 region: CASSFTGGGWNQYF. In DNA, the CDR3 is TGTGCCAGCAGTTTCACAGGGGGCGGGTGGAACCAGTACTTC.

The V gene is TRBV2, the J gene TRBJ1-1; no firm D call. The CDR3 covers 17 residues. The V end lost 5 bases, the J end lost 2 bases, and 21 bases lay between the germline ends. Germline V gene sequence: CDR1 SNHLY, CDR2 FYNNEI. The CDR3 bases are TGTGCCAGCAGTTCCCCGGGAGGTTTCGGAGACAACACTGAAGCTTTCTTT. This translates into CASSSPGGFGDNTEAFF.

V gene TRBV19 combines with J gene TRBJ2-5; D gene uncertain. The CDR3 is made up of 13 amino acids. The germline gives CDR1 LNHDA, CDR2 SQIVND (reference sequence). Deletions cut 0 bases from V and 5 bases from J, with 7 bases between. Here the CDR3 reads CASSIEEWETQYF. In nucleotides, the CDR3 is TGTGCCAGTAGTATAGAGGAGTGGGAGACCCAGTACTTC. The full variable domain, rest sourced from reference TRBV19 and TRBJ2-5, is DGGITQSPKYLFRKEGQNVTLSCEQNLNHDAMYWYRQDPGQGLRLIYYSQIVNDFQKGDIAEGYSVSREKKESFPLTVTSAQKNPTAFYLCASSIEEWETQYFGPGTRLLVL.

The chain is built from TRBV7-8 and TRBJ2-2; 7 bases fit TRBD2. V lost 7 bases, J lost 5 bases, and 13 bases stayed unmatched. Germline CDR1 and CDR2: SGHVS and FQNEAQ. CDR3 length: 16 amino acids. The CDR3 DNA sequence: TGTGCCAGCACCCTATCAGCCCTAGCGGTAACCGGGGAGCTGTTTTTT. Protein product: CASTLSALAVTGELFF.

This clone was seen more than once but under ten times. The chain recombines TRBV6-5 with TRBJ2-2, with unresolved D. This CDR3 spans 12 amino acids. The ends were cut back, 6 bases at V and 6 bases at J, with 8 bases in the middle. The V gene's germline CDR1 is MNHEY and CDR2 SVGAGI. The CDR3 DNA reads TGTGCCAGCAGCTATTTAGCCGGGGAGCTGTTTTTT. This gives the protein CASSYLAGELFF.

This clone was picked up a small number of times. V and J are TRBV5-1 and TRBJ2-5; 7 nucleotides match TRBD2. The CDR3 is 13 amino acids. Germline-derived CDR1 and CDR2 are SGHRS and YFSETQ. V shed 4 bases, J shed 6 bases, and the junction held 6 bases outside the gene matches. CDR3 sequence: CASSIGRGQTQYF. CDR3 nucleotide sequence: TGCGCCAGCAGCATTGGGAGGGGTCAGACCCAGTACTTC.

This clone has more than one count but fewer than ten. This chain joins TRBV6-6 and TRBJ2-7; weak D call: TRBD2 (5 bases). The germline CDR1 and CDR2 sequences are MNHNY and SVGAGI (reference sequence). The CDR3 covers 14 residues. V was trimmed by 6 bases and J by 6 bases, leaving 18 bases between them. In DNA, the CDR3 is TGTGCCAGCAGCCCCCCACTAGATGTCTCCGAGCAGTACTTC. Amino acids: CASSPPLDVSEQYF.

This chain joins TRBV29-1 and TRBJ1-1, with D unresolved. V was trimmed by 4 bases and J by 3 bases, leaving 15 bases between them. Germline V lookup: CDR1 SQVTM, CDR2 ANQGSEA. The CDR3 has 14 amino acids. Here the CDR3 DNA reads TGCAGCGTTGGATCAACTAGGGCGGACACTGAAGCTTTCTTT. Translation: CSVGSTRADTEAFF.

This clone was seen a few times. This chain connects TRBV19 to TRBJ1-5, with a weak D call TRBD1 (6 bases). Trimming shortened V by 7 bases and J by 1 base, and 17 bases separated the two germline ends. Germline CDR1 reads LNHDA; CDR2 reads SQIVND (reference sequence). There are 16 residues in the CDR3. CDR3 DNA: TGTGCCAGTACCAGAGGGAAGGGGGAGAGCAATCAGCCCCAGCATTTT. This codes for CASTRGKGESNQPQHF.

V usage is TRBV7-9 and J usage is TRBJ1-1; possible D gene TRBD1, 5 bases. This CDR3 contains 14 residues. The germline V gene has CDR1 SEHNR and CDR2 FQNEAQ (reference sequence). Trimming removed 6 bases from V and 4 bases from J, with 15 bases in between. CDR3 in amino acids: CASRLLGEGTEAFF. CDR3 nucleotides: TGTGCCAGCAGATTATTGGGGGAGGGCACTGAAGCTTTCTTT.

This clone has a handful of counts. This chain uses TRBV6-5 with TRBJ1-4; D is unclear. Germline V gene lookup returns CDR1 MNHEY and CDR2 SVGAGI. CDR3 size: 13 residues. Trimming removed 5 bases from V and 8 bases from J, with 12 bases in between. DNA for the CDR3: TGTGCCAGCAGTCGTTCCGTCCGGGAAAAACTGTTTTTT. Its translation: CASSRSVREKLFF.

The rearrangement joins TRBV7-8 to TRBJ2-2; the D gene is possibly TRBD1 (6 bases). Germline CDR1 SGHVS, CDR2 FQNEAQ. V was cut by 4 bases and J by 0 bases, with 9 bases left in between. This CDR3 is 15 amino acids long. The CDR3 sequence: CASSSTGSNTGELFF. CDR3 DNA: TGTGCCAGCAGCTCGACAGGATCGAACACCGGGGAGCTGTTTTTT.

The V gene is TRBV5-5, the J gene TRBJ2-2, with TRBD2 matching over 10 bases. The CDR3 is 16 residues long. Trimming cost V 4 bases and J 1 base; bases outside gene matches: 4. CDR1 and CDR2 (germline): SGHKS, YYEKEE (reference sequence). The CDR3 is CASSKSGRGNTGELFF. The DNA for the CDR3 is TGTGCCAGCAGCAAAAGCGGGAGGGGGAACACCGGGGAGCTGTTTTTT.

Only a few counts were recorded for this clone. The gene calls are TRBV5-5 and TRBJ2-3; 10 bases line up with TRBD2. The germline V gene encodes CDR1 SGHKS and CDR2 YYEKEE (reference sequence). CDR3 length equals 16 residues. Trimming removed 2 bases from V and 1 base from J; junction bases left unmatched: 4. The CDR3 DNA reads as TGTGCCAGCAGCTTTGGCGGGACTAGCGGCACAGATACGCAGTATTTT. Translating it yields CASSFGGTSGTDTQYF.